Below, 2 T cell receptor beta chains from the same sample are listed, as sequenced in a study of cytomegalovirus exposure and HLA in healthy donors. Primers: 60 Vbeta forward and 13 Jbeta reverse. The table came from immunoSEQ multiplex PCR; TCRdb's copy has only in-frame clones and leaves some out. This table holds 85,000 to 120,000 clones, less than 85% found once. The sequenced sample was PBMCs. These receptors originate from a man aged 60 to 75 in good health and CMV-seronegative.

This clone is a singleton in its sample. In DNA, the CDR3 is TGTGCCAGCAGTACCGGTCGCCACAATGAGCAGTTCTTC. It is translated as CASSTGRHNEQFF. This chain joins TRBV9 and TRBJ2-1; D unclear. V was trimmed by 5 bases and J by 5 bases, leaving 11 bases between them. This CDR3 spans 13 amino acids. Germline V CDR1 and CDR2: SGDLS, YYNGEE.

V is TRBV4-3 and J is TRBJ1-2; 7 bases agree with TRBD1. The CDR3 runs 16 residues. Trimming cost V 0 bases and J 4 bases; bases outside gene matches: 8. Germline CDR1 is LGHNA and CDR2 is YSLEER. DNA for the CDR3: TGCGCCAGCAGCCAAGATTTGTCAGGGGGTGGCTATGGCTACACCTTC. Translating gives CASSQDLSGGGYGYTF.